What follows describes a single T cell receptor beta chain. This clonotype was detected only a few times. Its binding antigen is unknown. No base quality values were provided; no much bigger clone lies one nucleotide off. The time point label here, explained by the study, means: pre-sensitization, week 0. What the treatment or condition label conveys for this sample: therapeutic diphenylcyclopropenone sensitization with weekly scalp DPC. At every patch-test visit, the blood draw took place before the patch test was put on. Patients were considered eligible if aged 18 to 70, diagnosed with alopecia and deemed suitable for DPC therapy, and patients were excluded if pregnant. Total RNA was isolated from unfractionated whole blood collected in Tempus Blood RNA tubes. To prepare the library, RACE was applied. TCRdb names NextSeq 500 as the instrument used. During library preparation, unique molecular identifiers were attached to individual cDNA molecules so that TCRs could be counted quantitatively and reproducibly. Both TCR alpha and TCR beta chains were sequenced from each blood RNA sample. The study's own analysis went as follows. A median of about 100,000 TCRs per sample was observed, with a range of about 20,000 to 750,000. V, J and CDR3 annotation of the TCR reads was carried out using the Decombinator software suite. To make PS versus PT1 abundance plots, every sample was subsampled to the same number of TCRs (28,000). Expanded TCRs were defined as absent before sensitization and observed at least eight times at the 2-week time point. TCRdb redid the processing of the public reads, applying fastp at Q25 and MiXCR, and retained in-frame beta chains. Rows matching on CDR3 protein sequence are summarized as one entry with the most common DNA and genes. The V and J calls were not made by the authors but by TCRdb's processing. The table for this sample lists approximately 80,000 distinct CDR3 sequences; around 15% of them were counted only once. 3.5% to 6% of the sample is taken by the ten largest.

These data belong to a study of human T cells and chemical hapten exposure (dated by TCRdb to the early 2020s). Broadly, across the study: For sensitization, 2% DPC in acetone was applied to an approximately 2 cm by approximately 2 cm area of upper inner arm skin. In alopecia patients, the study followed how the peripheral blood TCR repertoire changed in vivo over primary and secondary sensitization to diphenylcyclopropenone (DPC), a hapten. For TCR sequencing, blood came from some 31 alopecia patients at anywhere from one to four time points (pre-sensitization, 2, 6 and 24 weeks). Patch testing was done on the upper back using Finn chambers containing 0.01% DPC, and results were scored after 6 days according to International Contact Dermatitis Research Group standards. Patient blood was sampled pre-sensitization (week 0) and at 2, 6 and about 24 weeks after DPC sensitization. Libraries were combined into a pool for sequencing, and differences in TCR yield between samples came mainly from small differences in library volumes within the pool. Throughout the roughly 25-week study period, patients were also given weekly therapeutic DPC doses on the scalp. Most of the patients in the cohort were female, and the cohort covered alopecia areata with under or over 50% scalp involvement, alopecia totalis and alopecia universalis. Overall study results and their limits: Significantly more large CDR3 similarity clusters were formed by expanded TCRs than by pre-sensitization or healthy control sets, consistent with antigen-driven responses. Alopecia, a presumed autoimmune disease, was present in all patients, so the immune response of the patients might differ from that of healthy individuals. The number of TCRs above 1 in 1000 frequency did not change with DPC sensitization; there was no evidence of global repertoire structure alterations. Repeated subsampling changed both the strength of the expansion versus patch-test correlation and the threshold at which the correlation became significant. Patch test score was positively correlated with the number of PT1 expanded TCRs, with significance at thresholds 8, 16 and 32 but not at 4.

The sequenced sample was whole blood, obtained in connection with sensitization to the hapten diphenylcyclopropenone (DPC). The clonotype comes from a woman in her 50s with alopecia areata. Some clones in this sample may be carry-over from other donors' samples.

The base sequence is TGTGCCAGCAGCCGAATCTCGGGACGGGCTGAAGCTTTCTTT. Its coded protein is CASSRISGRAEAFF. Rearrangement joined TRBV14 to TRBJ1-1; the D gene is perhaps TRBD1, from 5 matching bases. Including cysteine and phenylalanine, the CDR3 has 14 amino acids. The DNA shown is the 42-base CDR3, in frame from base 1. The V end loses 4 bases and the J end loses 6 bases, and a stretch of 15 bases separates them. CDR1 is given as SGHDN and CDR2 as FVKESK, both from the germline V gene. When the CDR3 is completed using the reference TRBV14 and TRBJ1-1 genes on either side, the full variable domain is EAGVTQFPSHSVIEKGQTVTLRCDPISGHDNLYWYRRVMGKEIKFLLHFVKESKQDESGMPNNRFLAERTGGTYSTLKVQPAELEDSGVYFCASSRISGRAEAFFGQGTRLTVV.